A selection of T cell receptor beta chains follows, all from one sample in a study of blood T cells in healthy people across ages. MiXCR, run by TCRdb on the 5' RACE reads, gives a single entry per CDR3 protein. The sample contains about 720,000 distinct CDR3 sequences, approximately 21% of which appear only once. Specimen: blood. These receptors all come from a man between 65 and 85 years old in good health. Both conserved end residues are part of each CDR3. The D gene is left open where the match is weak. The listing skips clone size in some rows; elsewhere it reads once, few, many or a size class.

size: many
D: .
V: TRBV14
J: TRBJ2-1
CDR3: CASSPATFYNEQFF
DNA: TGTGCCAGCAGCCCAGCGACCTTTTACAATGAGCAGTTCTTC

size: .
D: TRBD1
V: TRBV7-2
J: TRBJ2-1
CDR3: CASSEKRRLRDRVEQFF
DNA: TGTGCCAGCAGCGAAAAACGCAGGCTCCGGGACAGGGTTGAGCAGTTCTTC

size: .
D: TRBD2
V: TRBV6-1
J: TRBJ2-1
CDR3: CASSGDYPQFF
DNA: TGTGCCAGCAGCGGGGACTACCCACAGTTCTTC

size: .
D: .
V: TRBV20-1
J: TRBJ2-7
CDR3: CSVFPGGSTYEQYF
DNA: TGCAGTGTCTTCCCTGGGGGCTCTACCTACGAGCAGTACTTC

size: few
D: TRBD1
V: TRBV6-5
J: TRBJ1-5
CDR3: CASSYGERTGGSQPQHF
DNA: TGTGCCAGCAGTTACGGCGAGCGGACAGGGGGCAGTCAGCCCCAGCATTTT

size: .
D: TRBD1
V: TRBV6-2/TRBV6-3
J: TRBJ2-4
CDR3: CASNKDRVENIQYF
DNA: TGTGCCAGCAACAAGGACAGGGTAGAAAACATTCAGTACTTC

size: few
D: .
V: TRBV12-3/TRBV12-4
J: TRBJ2-5
CDR3: CASRLNLRAQHF
DNA: TGTGCCAGCAGACTAAACTTACGGGCCCAGCACTTC

size: .
D: TRBD2
V: TRBV5-1
J: TRBJ2-1
CDR3: CASKLAGVNEQFF
DNA: TGCGCCAGCAAACTAGCGGGAGTCAATGAGCAGTTCTTC

size: .
D: .
V: TRBV20-1
J: TRBJ2-1
CDR3: CSASPFEAEQFF
DNA: TGCAGTGCCTCCCCCTTTGAGGCTGAGCAGTTCTTC

size: few
D: TRBD2
V: TRBV6-5
J: TRBJ2-3
CDR3: CASSYWGSSGRGRDTQYF
DNA: TGTGCCAGCAGTTACTGGGGGAGTAGCGGGAGGGGTCGGGATACGCAGTATTTT

size: .
D: .
V: TRBV7-2
J: TRBJ1-6
CDR3: CASSLESGTSPLHF
DNA: TGTGCCAGCAGCTTAGAGAGTGGGACTTCACCCCTCCACTTT

size: .
D: TRBD2
V: TRBV20-1
J: TRBJ2-1
CDR3: CSAREFIGLADYNEQFF
DNA: TGCAGTGCTAGAGAATTCATAGGACTAGCGGACTACAATGAGCAGTTCTTC

size: .
D: .
V: TRBV12-3/TRBV12-4
J: TRBJ2-2
CDR3: CASSFTGAGGELFF
DNA: TGTGCCAGCAGTTTTACGGGGGCTGGAGGGGAGCTGTTTTTT

size: .
D: .
V: TRBV20-1
J: TRBJ1-1
CDR3: CSARYGALNTEAFF
DNA: TGCAGTGCTAGATATGGGGCCCTGAACACTGAAGCTTTCTTT

size: few
D: .
V: TRBV29-1
J: TRBJ1-1
CDR3: CSVANAGTEAFF
DNA: TGCAGCGTTGCAAACGCGGGCACTGAAGCTTTCTTT

size: few
D: TRBD1
V: TRBV19
J: TRBJ1-5
CDR3: CASHPGQGRSGSNQPQHF
DNA: TGTGCCTCGCATCCGGGACAGGGGAGGTCAGGGAGCAATCAGCCCCAGCATTTT

size: few
D: .
V: TRBV7-9
J: TRBJ2-3
CDR3: CASSPLAGLRTDTQYF
DNA: TGTGCCAGCAGCCCCCTCGCAGGGCTCCGCACAGATACGCAGTATTTT

size: .
D: .
V: TRBV29-1
J: TRBJ2-5
CDR3: CSVEDDKRETQYF
DNA: TGCAGCGTTGAAGATGATAAGCGAGAGACCCAGTACTTC

size: .
D: .
V: TRBV6-6
J: TRBJ2-3
CDR3: CASSYARGADTQYF
DNA: TGTGCCAGCAGTTACGCCAGGGGGGCAGATACGCAGTATTTT

size: few
D: TRBD1
V: TRBV4-3
J: TRBJ2-1
CDR3: CASSRQTGFRDEQFF
DNA: TGCGCCAGCAGCCGACAGACAGGGTTTCGAGATGAGCAGTTCTTC

size: .
D: TRBD2
V: TRBV6-4
J: TRBJ2-3
CDR3: CASSLVNGGAADTQYF
DNA: TGTGCCAGCAGTCTCGTAAACGGGGGGGCCGCAGATACGCAGTATTTT

size: few
D: .
V: TRBV5-1
J: TRBJ2-3
CDR3: CASSLEVALTDTQYF
DNA: TGCGCCAGCAGCTTGGAGGTAGCGCTCACAGATACGCAGTATTTT

size: few
D: .
V: TRBV4-1
J: TRBJ1-5
CDR3: CASSQDVEYQPQHF
DNA: TGCGCCAGCAGCCAAGATGTAGAATATCAGCCCCAGCATTTT

size: .
D: .
V: TRBV6-5
J: TRBJ1-1
CDR3: CASSYQGVPMNTEAFF
DNA: TGTGCCAGCAGTTACCAGGGAGTCCCTATGAACACTGAAGCTTTCTTT

size: few
D: .
V: TRBV5-1
J: TRBJ2-3
CDR3: CASSATSWTDAQYF
DNA: TGCGCCAGCAGCGCGACTAGCTGGACAGATGCGCAGTATTTT

size: .
D: .
V: TRBV5-1
J: TRBJ2-1
CDR3: CASSLGDRFNEQFF
DNA: TGCGCCAGCAGCTTGGGGGACCGGTTCAATGAGCAGTTCTTC

size: few
D: .
V: TRBV20-1
J: TRBJ2-2
CDR3: CSARGPEGTGELFF
DNA: TGCAGTGCTAGAGGACCAGAGGGGACCGGGGAGCTGTTTTTT

size: .
D: .
V: TRBV29-1
J: TRBJ2-3
CDR3: CSVVPRGHTDTQYF
DNA: TGCAGCGTTGTTCCCAGGGGCCACACAGATACGCAGTATTTT

size: .
D: TRBD1
V: TRBV7-2
J: TRBJ2-3
CDR3: CASSPLGDREADTQYF
DNA: TGTGCCAGCAGCCCCTTGGGGGACAGGGAGGCAGATACGCAGTATTTT

size: .
D: TRBD1
V: TRBV6-5
J: TRBJ2-3
CDR3: CASSSYSGTGTDTQYF
DNA: TGTGCCAGCAGTTCCTACTCCGGGACAGGGACAGATACGCAGTATTTT

size: many
D: .
V: TRBV7-9
J: TRBJ1-1
CDR3: CASSLDPSTEAFF
DNA: TGTGCCAGCAGCTTAGATCCATCCACTGAAGCTTTCTTT

size: .
D: .
V: TRBV12-3/TRBV12-4
J: TRBJ2-3
CDR3: CASSPRDSRTDTQYF
DNA: TGTGCCAGCAGCCCCAGGGACTCGCGCACAGATACGCAGTATTTT

size: .
D: .
V: TRBV6-6
J: TRBJ2-1
CDR3: CASSYSMETISHNEQFF
DNA: TGTGCCAGCAGTTACTCGATGGAGACCATCTCCCACAATGAGCAGTTCTTC

size: few
D: TRBD2
V: TRBV18
J: TRBJ2-5
CDR3: CASSPPAGAGKTQYF
DNA: TGTGCCAGCTCACCTCCAGCGGGAGCGGGAAAGACCCAGTACTTC

size: .
D: .
V: TRBV12-3/TRBV12-4
J: TRBJ1-1
CDR3: CASSLAGLLNTEAFF
DNA: TGTGCCAGCAGTTTAGCGGGACTCTTGAACACTGAAGCTTTCTTT

size: few
D: .
V: TRBV7-6
J: TRBJ2-1
CDR3: CASSPISGSEWYNEQFF
DNA: TGTGCCAGCAGTCCGATATCCGGATCAGAATGGTACAATGAGCAGTTCTTC

size: few
D: TRBD1
V: TRBV7-2
J: TRBJ1-2
CDR3: CASSTGAGYTF
DNA: TGTGCCAGCAGTACAGGGGCTGGCTACACCTTC

size: .
D: TRBD2
V: TRBV5-1
J: TRBJ2-3
CDR3: CASSPGLADDTQYF
DNA: TGCGCCAGCAGCCCTGGACTAGCGGACGATACGCAGTATTTT